This TCR beta chain was sequenced in a study of T cell repertoires in cytomegalovirus infection. This CDR3 region has 15 residues. Germline loops: CDR1 SGHRS, CDR2 YFSETQ. V lost 4 bases and J 5 bases, leaving 17 bases between the germline ends. TCRdb analysed the reads with MiXCR anew, one entry per CDR3 protein. Of around 130,000 distinct CDR3 sequences detected, roughly 8.2% appear once; the ten largest clones hold roughly a tenth. This clonotype has only a few counts. Sequencing was performed on PBMCs. This sequence originates from a human donor in good health (CMV status not recorded). Some clones in this sample may be carry-over from other donors' samples. The chain couples TRBV5-1 to TRBJ2-3, with a weak D call TRBD2 (5 bases). Written as DNA, the CDR3 is TGCGCCAGCAGCGAGGGTCATTCGTCGGGAGATACGCAGTATTTT. Translation: CASSEGHSSGDTQYF.